These 23 T cell receptor beta chains were sequenced from one sample in a study of identical twins. TCRdb itself ran the 5' RACE reads through MiXCR, one entry per CDR3 protein. Of under 400,000 distinct CDR3 sequences listed, about 10% are singletons. Sequenced sample: naive T cells sorted from blood. Receptors originate from a woman aged 50 to 60 in good health.

V is TRBV12-3 or TRBV12-4 and J is TRBJ2-5; 8 nucleotides agree with TRBD1. The CDR3 consists of 15 residues. V trimming: 5 bases; J trimming: 5 bases; junction bases outside the gene matches: 10. CDR3 sequence (DNA): TGTGCCAGCAGTCTGGCGACAGGGGATGTGGAGACCCAGTACTTC. Translated: CASSLATGDVETQYF.

The chain carries TRBV14 and TRBJ2-5; 10 bases align to TRBD2. Germline lookup yields CDR1 SGHDN and CDR2 FVKESK. The CDR3 sequence is 16 residues long. Unmatched junction bases numbered 7, after V lost 0 bases and J lost 6 bases. Here the CDR3 reads CASSQDVLAGTKTQYF. The CDR3, as DNA: TGTGCCAGCAGCCAAGATGTACTAGCGGGAACAAAGACCCAGTACTTC.

The table lists this clonotype with a few counts. This chain joins TRBV15 and TRBJ2-5; maybe TRBD1 (5 bases). V was trimmed by 4 bases and J by 4 bases, leaving 25 bases between them. The CDR3 consists of 18 residues. CDR1 LNHNV and CDR2 YYDKDF come from the germline V gene (reference sequence). The CDR3 here is CATSTSRGIDGSGETQYF. The CDR3 region has the DNA TGTGCCACCAGCACCTCAAGGGGAATAGACGGATCAGGAGAGACCCAGTACTTC. Combining the CDR3 with reference TRBV15 and TRBJ2-5 gives the whole variable domain DAMVIQNPRYQVTQFGKPVTLSCSQTLNHNVMYWYQQKSSQAPKLLFHYYDKDFNNEADTPDNFQSRRPNTSFCFLDIRSPGLGDTAMYLCATSTSRGIDGSGETQYFGPGTRLLVL.

This clonotype was observed a handful of times. The gene calls are TRBV29-1 and TRBJ2-1; possible D gene TRBD1, 5 bases. Germline V lookup: CDR1 SQVTM, CDR2 ANQGSEA. Trimming left V 6 bases short and J 6 bases short, with 18 bases between. The CDR3 contains 14 residues. The CDR3: CSVKGVPSANEQFF. The DNA for the CDR3 is TGCAGCGTGAAAGGGGTGCCCTCGGCCAATGAGCAGTTCTTC.

This clonotype was detected only a few times. The rearrangement links TRBV11-2 to TRBJ2-7, with no clear D. The CDR3 runs 12 residues. The V gene lost 8 bases and the J gene lost 2 bases, with 10 bases spanning the gap. Germline CDR1 SGHAT, CDR2 FQNNGV. This chain's CDR3 is CASVSGTYEQYF. The DNA for the CDR3 is TGTGCCAGCGTTTCGGGTACCTACGAGCAGTACTTC.

The V gene is TRBV7-3, the J gene TRBJ2-2, with D uncertain. CDR1 SGHTA and CDR2 FQGTGA come from the germline V gene. The V end lost 5 bases, the J end lost 6 bases, and 10 bases lay between the germline ends. The CDR3 is made up of 13 amino acids. CDR3 DNA sequence: TGTGCCAGCAGCCGCGGCGTTTCCGGGGAGCTGTTTTTT. Encoded protein: CASSRGVSGELFF. Full variable domain (missing parts from reference TRBV7-3 and TRBJ2-2): GAGVSQTPSNKVTEKGKYVELRCDPISGHTALYWYRQSLGQGPEFLIYFQGTGAADDSGLPNDRFFAVRPEGSVSTLKIQRTERGDSAVYLCASSRGVSGELFFGEGSRLTVL.

This clonotype was detected many times. This chain connects TRBV12-3 or TRBV12-4 to TRBJ2-7; possible D gene TRBD1, 5 bases. V lost 5 bases, J lost 4 bases, and 9 bases lay in between. CDR3 length: 12 amino acids. DNA for the CDR3: TGTGCCAGCAGTGTTGACAGATACGAGCAGTACTTC. Translated, it gives CASSVDRYEQYF.

The sample holds a few counts of this clonotype. The genes are TRBV21-1 and TRBJ2-5; the D call TRBD1 from the table was never checked on the DNA. TRBV21-1 is tagged as a pseudogene. The CDR3 consists of 19 residues. CDR3 amino acids: CASSENSCLRGSGQETQYF. The CDR3 bases are TGTGCCAGCAGCGAAAACTCCTGCCTCAGGGGGTCAGGGCAAGAGACCCAGTACTTC.

This clonotype was seen a handful of times. The chain recombines TRBV12-3 or TRBV12-4 with TRBJ1-1; D call uncertain. V was pared by 8 bases and J by 5 bases, with 18 bases between. The CDR3 consists of 14 residues. CDR3: CASGPLRGVTEAFF. CDR3 bases: TGTGCCAGCGGACCCCTCCGCGGCGTGACTGAAGCTTTCTTT.

J is TRBJ2-2 and V is TRBV10-3; D tentatively fits TRBD1 or TRBD2 (5 bases each). The ends were cut back, 8 bases at V and 7 bases at J, with 14 bases in the middle. Germline CDR1 and CDR2: ENHRY and SYGVKD. The CDR3 has 13 residues. Here the CDR3 reads CAIGDGQHGELFF. The CDR3 DNA is TGTGCCATCGGGGACGGGCAGCACGGGGAGCTGTTTTTT.

The V and J genes are TRBV4-1 and TRBJ2-3; no firm D call. V dropped 3 bases and J dropped 1 base, with 8 bases sitting between them. Germline CDR1 is MGHRA and CDR2 is YSYEKL. The CDR3 length is 14 residues. Written as DNA, the CDR3 is TGCGCCAGCAGCCATGGACGGGGCACAGATACGCAGTATTTT. Protein product: CASSHGRGTDTQYF.

This clonotype was seen more than once but under ten times. The V gene is TRBV9, the J gene TRBJ2-1, with 9 bases that match TRBD1. V was pared by 8 bases and J by 3 bases, with 9 bases of the junction left unmatched. CDR1 and CDR2 (germline): SGDLS, YYNGEE. The CDR3 loop spans 15 amino acids. The CDR3 DNA is TGTGCCAGTTCCTTACAGGGGGCGGGCTACAATGAGCAGTTCTTC. Translating it yields CASSLQGAGYNEQFF.

The genes are TRBV27 and TRBJ1-6, with a possible D match to TRBD1 (6 bases). V was pared by 2 bases and J by 8 bases, with 7 bases between. The germline V gene encodes CDR1 MNHEY and CDR2 SMNVEV (reference sequence). The CDR3 extends over 13 amino acids. CDR3 DNA: TGTGCCAGCAGTTTAGGGGGGCATTCACCCCTCCACTTT. Protein product: CASSLGGHSPLHF.

This clonotype was observed many times. The J gene is TRBJ2-5, the V gene TRBV24-1, with 8 nucleotides matching TRBD1. CDR3 size: 15 residues. The germline V gene has CDR1 KGHDR and CDR2 SFDVKD. Trimming took 7 bases from V and 5 from J; bases not matched to a gene: 11. In DNA form, the CDR3 reads TGTGCCACCAGCCTTGGACAGGGCCATTTGGAGACCCAGTACTTC. Protein product: CATSLGQGHLETQYF.

The chain couples TRBV12-3 or TRBV12-4 to TRBJ2-2; TRBD2 might be the D (5 bases). The CDR3 runs 15 residues. Trimming stripped 5 bases from V and 4 bases from J, with 14 bases between. In DNA, the CDR3 is TGTGCCAGCAGTGCACTCAATCGGGGCACCGGGGAGCTGTTTTTT. This translates into CASSALNRGTGELFF.

This clonotype has just a few counts. The V call is TRBV6-5, the J call TRBJ2-1; 10 bases are shared with TRBD1. This CDR3 is 16 amino acids long. Germline loops: CDR1 MNHEY, CDR2 SVGAGI. Trimming removed 6 bases from V and 6 bases from J; junction bases left unmatched: 11. CDR3 residues: CASRRPGTGVGNEQFF. The CDR3 DNA follows: TGTGCCAGCAGAAGACCTGGGACAGGGGTGGGCAATGAGCAGTTCTTC.

The V gene is TRBV7-2, the J gene TRBJ2-2; no firm D call. The CDR3 covers 12 residues. CDR1 is SGHTA and CDR2 is FQGNSA in the germline V gene. Trimming took 8 bases from V and 7 from J, leaving 11 bases between them. CDR3 sequence: CASYFLGGELFF. The DNA for the CDR3 is TGTGCCAGCTACTTCCTCGGCGGGGAGCTGTTTTTT.

There are a few counts of this clonotype. V usage is TRBV27 and J usage is TRBJ2-1; D unresolved. CDR3 size: 13 residues. V lost 7 bases, J lost 15 bases, and 22 bases lay in between. Germline loops: CDR1 MNHEY, CDR2 SMNVEV (reference sequence). CDR3 bases: TGTGCCAGCACCATTTATCCGGCAGAGAGGTGGTTCTTC. Translation gives CASTIYPAERWFF.

This clonotype occurred a few times. The chain joins TRBV4-1 to TRBJ2-4; no reliable D call. The CDR3 has 14 residues. The V gene lost 0 bases and the J gene lost 6 bases, with 9 bases spanning the gap. Looked up from germline, CDR1 is MGHRA and CDR2 is YSYEKL. CDR3 loop: CASSQEMVRNIQYF. The CDR3 DNA sequence: TGCGCCAGCAGCCAAGAGATGGTGAGAAACATTCAGTACTTC.

This clonotype has just a few counts. The chain couples TRBV6-5 to TRBJ2-5; D may be TRBD1 (6 bases). The germline V gene has CDR1 MNHEY and CDR2 SVGAGI. This CDR3 region has 15 residues. Between the trimmed V and J ends, which lost 8 bases and 2 bases, there was a span of 18 bases. The CDR3 coding sequence is TGTGCCAGCTCCTATGGACAGCCCCCTCAAGAGACCCAGTACTTC. Its protein is CASSYGQPPQETQYF.

This chain uses TRBV19 with TRBJ2-1; no clear D. V lost 4 bases to trimming and J lost 10 bases, with 5 bases between them. The CDR3 extends over 10 amino acids. Germline V gives CDR1 LNHDA, CDR2 SQIVND (reference sequence). The CDR3 protein is CASSRVEQFF. In DNA, the CDR3 is TGTGCCAGTAGTAGGGTCGAGCAGTTCTTC.

In this sample, this clonotype turned up many times. V gene TRBV29-1 combines with J gene TRBJ2-1, with D possibly TRBD2 on 5 matching bases. The CDR3 runs 15 residues. Germline CDR1 reads SQVTM; CDR2 reads ANQGSEA. V was trimmed by 4 bases and J by 4 bases, leaving 17 bases between them. CDR3 in DNA: TGCAGCGTTGTCGGTAGCGCTAGAGGGTACAATGAGCAGTTCTTC. The encoded protein is CSVVGSARGYNEQFF.

J is TRBJ1-1 and V is TRBV20-1; D is uncertain. The length of the CDR3 is 13 residues. CDR1 and CDR2 (germline): DFQATT, SNEGSKA (reference sequence). V gave up 2 bases and J gave up 8 bases, with 15 bases separating them. The CDR3 coding sequence is TGCAGTGCTAGACACCAGGACCTTTTCGAAGCTTTCTTT. Its protein is CSARHQDLFEAFF.